Below, 7 T cell receptor beta chains from the same sample are listed, as sequenced in a study of human T cells and chemical hapten exposure. Time point of the sample: patch test 3, about 24 weeks after DPC sensitization. Treatment given: therapeutic diphenylcyclopropenone sensitization with weekly scalp DPC. TCRdb independently ran MiXCR on the RACE reads; one entry per CDR3 protein. Of around 150,000 distinct CDR3 sequences listed, around a quarter are singletons. The sequencing used whole blood, collected in connection with sensitization to the hapten diphenylcyclopropenone (DPC). The receptors originated from a woman under 30 with alopecia areata. Some clones in this sample may be carry-over from other donors' samples.

This chain uses TRBV4-2 with TRBJ2-1; TRBD2 matches at 8 bases. This CDR3 has 18 amino acids. Germline assignment: CDR1 LGHNA and CDR2 YNFKEQ. J gave up 2 bases and V 0 bases, and 9 bases lay outside the gene matches. CDR3 DNA: TGTGCCAGCAGCCAAGATTTTCGGGGGGGACCCGCCTACAATGAGCAGTTCTTC. Its translation: CASSQDFRGGPAYNEQFF.

The rearrangement uses TRBV24-1 and TRBJ2-7; tentative D call: TRBD1 (7 bases). The germline V gene encodes CDR1 KGHDR and CDR2 SFDVKD. CDR3 size: 17 residues. Trimming cost V 2 bases and J 2 bases, with 18 bases left between them. The CDR3 spells CATSDSQQGTPPYEQYF. CDR3 in DNA: TGTGCCACCAGTGATTCGCAACAGGGGACTCCTCCCTACGAGCAGTACTTC.

The gene calls are TRBV7-2 and TRBJ2-5; D unclear. Germline V gene data show CDR1 as SGHTA and CDR2 as FQGNSA. CDR3 length: 15 amino acids. V lost 4 bases to trimming and J lost 2 bases, with 14 bases between them. CDR3 amino acids: CASSSGDPGQETQYF. CDR3 bases: TGTGCCAGCAGCTCCGGAGACCCAGGACAAGAGACCCAGTACTTC. Filled out from reference TRBV7-2 and TRBJ2-5, the complete variable domain reads GAGVSQSPSNKVTEKGKDVELRCDPISGHTALYWYRQSLGQGLEFLIYFQGNSAPDKSGLPSDRFSAERTGGSVSTLTIQRTQQEDSAVYLCASSSGDPGQETQYFGPGTRLLVL.

This chain connects TRBV12-3 or TRBV12-4 to TRBJ2-1; TRBD1 agrees at 8 bases. Trimming took 10 bases from V and 3 from J; bases not matched to a gene: 11. The CDR3 extends over 15 amino acids. The CDR3 nucleotides are TGTGCCACCAATGCCGGGACAGGTAACTACAATGAGCAGTTCTTC. Encoded protein: CATNAGTGNYNEQFF.

The rearrangement links TRBV9 to TRBJ2-3; D gene ambiguous. V was cut by 0 bases and J by 0 bases, with 5 bases left in between. Per germline, CDR1 SGDLS and CDR2 YYNGEE. The CDR3 extends over 14 amino acids. The CDR3 spells CASSVETSTDTQYF. The CDR3 nucleotides are TGTGCCAGCAGCGTAGAGACTAGCACAGATACGCAGTATTTT. The whole variable domain, filled in from reference TRBV9 and TRBJ2-3, reads DSGVTQTPKHLITATGQRVTLRCSPRSGDLSVYWYQQSLDQGLQFLIQYYNGEERAKGNILERFSAQQFPDLHSELNLSSLELGDSALYFCASSVETSTDTQYFGPGTRLTVL.

V usage is TRBV7-2 and J usage is TRBJ2-2; either TRBD1 or TRBD2 may supply D (6 bases each). V lost 4 bases and J 7 bases, leaving 16 bases between the germline ends. CDR1 and CDR2 (germline): SGHTA, FQGNSA. There are 15 residues in the CDR3. Here the CDR3 reads CASSSSGAWGGELFF. The CDR3 nucleotides read TGTGCCAGCAGCTCTTCGGGGGCCTGGGGCGGGGAGCTGTTTTTT.

There are a few counts of this clonotype. The chain links TRBV5-1 to TRBJ2-7; perhaps TRBD1 as D (5 bases). V dropped 1 base and J dropped 5 bases, with 13 bases sitting between them. The length of the CDR3 is 14 residues. Germline values: CDR1 SGHRS, CDR2 YFSETQ. CDR3 DNA: TGCGCCAGCAGCTTGAGGGGAAAGGACGACGAGCAGTACTTC. Translation gives CASSLRGKDDEQYF.